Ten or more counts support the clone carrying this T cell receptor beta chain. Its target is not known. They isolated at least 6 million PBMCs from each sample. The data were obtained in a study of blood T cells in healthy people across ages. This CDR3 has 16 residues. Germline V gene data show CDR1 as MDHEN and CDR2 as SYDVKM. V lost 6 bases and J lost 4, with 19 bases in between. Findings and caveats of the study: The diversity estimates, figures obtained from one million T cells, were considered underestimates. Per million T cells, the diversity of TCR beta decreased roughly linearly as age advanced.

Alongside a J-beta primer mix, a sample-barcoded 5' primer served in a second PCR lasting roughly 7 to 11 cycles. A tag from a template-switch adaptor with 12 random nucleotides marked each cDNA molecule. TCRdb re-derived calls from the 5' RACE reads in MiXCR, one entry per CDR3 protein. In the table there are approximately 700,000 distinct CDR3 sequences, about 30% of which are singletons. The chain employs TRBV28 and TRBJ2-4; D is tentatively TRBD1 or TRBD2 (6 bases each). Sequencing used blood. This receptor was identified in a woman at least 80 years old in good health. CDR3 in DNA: TGTGCCAGCAGCAAGTTTGGGGGGCAGGTAAAAAACATTCAGTACTTC. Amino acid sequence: CASSKFGGQVKNIQYF.